The T cell receptor (beta chain) under discussion was sequenced for a study of blood T cell repertoires in COVID-19. For the study at large: Some COVID-19 samples were acute and others convalescent; all came from the United States, Italy and Spain. Sources were T cells, B-cell-depleted T cells, or PBMCs; the material itself was cDNA or gDNA.

This CDR3 has 11 residues. V lost 2 bases and J 8 bases, leaving 7 bases between the germline ends. Looked up from germline, CDR1 is SGDLS and CDR2 is YYNGEE. Authors' methods: Researchers report that nucleated cell counts were estimated from reference gene primer amplification. Data came from immunoSEQ multiplex PCR; TCRdb stores just in-frame clones and leaves some out. V and J calls and clone size are those listed in that table; D and trimming were worked out from the DNA. This repertoire shows 150,000 or so clones, approximately 88% found once; its top ten account for about a tenth. The specimen was peripheral blood. The V and J genes are TRBV9 and TRBJ1-2, with D uncertain. The clonotype was recovered from a man in his fifties or sixties with acute or convalescent COVID-19. CDR3 DNA: TGTGCCAGCAGCGTTTCGGGGGGCTACACCTTC. This encodes CASSVSGGYTF.